Presented here are 18 T cell receptor beta chains from one specimen sequenced in a study of blood T cell repertoires in COVID-19. Assay: immunoSEQ multiplex PCR; the TCRdb copy retains only in-frame clones and omits some. The sample contains over 200,000 clones, 87% of which appear only once. The specimen was PBMCs or T cells enriched from blood (not recorded which). The receptor source for this set is a man younger than 45 who had recovered from COVID-19.

The V and J genes are TRBV9 and TRBJ2-2, with 7 bases that match TRBD1. J was trimmed by 1 base and V by 1 base; bases with no gene match: 4. CDR1 and CDR2 (germline): SGDLS, YYNGEE. This CDR3 region has 16 residues. In DNA form, the CDR3 reads TGTGCCAGCAGCGTAAAGGGGGCAGTGAACACCGGGGAGCTGTTTTTT. Its translation is CASSVKGAVNTGELFF.

The chain links TRBV23-1 to TRBJ2-3, with no clear D. TRBV23-1 is an ORF for which the function is uncertain. The CDR3 length is 16 residues. The V and J ends lost 2 bases and 0 bases respectively, with 12 bases between them. The chain's CDR3 is CASSQTSKMSTDTQYF. CDR3 in DNA: TGCGCCAGCAGTCAAACGTCTAAGATGAGCACAGATACGCAGTATTTT.

The genes are TRBV4-2 and TRBJ2-7, with 11 bases identical to TRBD2. From germline, CDR1 is LGHNA and CDR2 YNFKEQ. The CDR3 spans 16 residues. V was clipped by 4 bases and J by 6 bases; unmatched bases: 11. CDR3: CASSPFSGRAPSEQYF. CDR3 nucleotides: TGTGCCAGCAGCCCATTTAGCGGGAGGGCCCCCTCCGAGCAGTACTTC.

The chain recombines TRBV3-1 (or the pseudogene TRBV3-2) with TRBJ1-2; the D is unclear. The ends were cut back, 5 bases at V and 4 bases at J, with 11 bases in the middle. CDR1 is LGHDT and CDR2 is YNNKEL in the germline V gene (reference sequence). The CDR3 consists of 13 residues. The CDR3 sequence: CASSSLTLYGYTF. The CDR3 DNA reads TGTGCCAGCAGCTCACTAACCCTCTATGGCTACACCTTC.

V usage is TRBV19 and J usage is TRBJ1-4, with 9 nucleotides matching TRBD1. The CDR3 has 15 residues. Germline V CDR1 and CDR2: LNHDA, SQIVND (reference sequence). J gave up 6 bases and V 2 bases, and 4 bases lay outside the gene matches. The CDR3 DNA follows: TGTGCCAGTAGTATAAACAGGGGGCGAGATGAAAAACTGTTTTTT. Its protein is CASSINRGRDEKLFF.

The chain has TRBV4-1 and TRBJ1-4; TRBD1 matches at 9 bases. V gave up 1 base and J gave up 7 bases; unmatched junction bases: 4. CDR3 length equals 15 residues. The germline gives CDR1 MGHRA, CDR2 YSYEKL. The CDR3, as DNA: TGCGCCAGCAGCCAAGGACAGGGGGACGGTGAAAAACTGTTTTTT. It translates to CASSQGQGDGEKLFF.

Of note for this clone: Other DNA sequences within the sample encode an identical CDR3. The gene calls are TRBV11-2 and TRBJ2-7, with D possibly matching TRBD1 (5 bases). The CDR3 covers 13 residues. The germline V and J ends were trimmed by 0 bases and 2 bases, with 5 bases remaining between them. The germline V gene encodes CDR1 SGHAT and CDR2 FQNNGV. The CDR3 nucleotides read TGTGCCAGCAGCTTAGACAGGGCCTACGAGCAGTACTTC. This sequence encodes CASSLDRAYEQYF.

The chain uses TRBV4-3 and TRBJ2-1, with 7 bases matching TRBD2. Germline V gives CDR1 LGHNA, CDR2 YSLEER. After removal of 1 base from V and 0 bases from J, the junction contained 0 bases not matched to a gene. The CDR3 runs 15 residues. The DNA of the CDR3 is TGCGCCAGCAGCCAAGGGGGGGGCTCCTACAATGAGCAGTTCTTC. This translates into CASSQGGGSYNEQFF.

The chain combines TRBV2 with TRBJ1-1, with TRBD1 identical over 7 bases. J lost 2 bases, V lost 2 bases, and 2 bases had no gene match. Germline V lookup: CDR1 SNHLY, CDR2 FYNNEI. CDR3 length: 14 residues. CDR3 nucleotide sequence: TGTGCCAGCAGTGAACAGGGGGGAAACACTGAAGCTTTCTTT. Its translation: CASSEQGGNTEAFF.

The chain is built from TRBV24-1 and TRBJ2-7, with 7 bases fitting TRBD2. Germline V gives CDR1 KGHDR, CDR2 SFDVKD. This CDR3 comprises 13 residues. V was clipped by 5 bases and J by 4 bases; unmatched bases: 4. As DNA, the CDR3 is TGTGCCACCAGTGTATCGGGGGGTTACGAGCAGTACTTC. Translating gives CATSVSGGYEQYF.

This chain connects TRBV7-8 to TRBJ2-7; D gene ambiguous. The V gene lost 5 bases and the J gene lost 0 bases, with 11 bases spanning the gap. The CDR3 spans 14 residues. Germline values: CDR1 SGHVS, CDR2 FQNEAQ. The CDR3 DNA reads TGTGCCAGCAGCAGCCCGCACGGCTCCTACGAGCAGTACTTC. As protein: CASSSPHGSYEQYF.

The chain joins TRBV19 to TRBJ1-5; D uncertain. Germline V gene lookup returns CDR1 LNHDA and CDR2 SQIVND (reference sequence). The CDR3 is 12 residues long. The ends were cut back, 4 bases at V and 7 bases at J, with 8 bases in the middle. The CDR3 reads CASSTPGQPQHF. The CDR3 nucleotides read TGTGCCAGTAGTACTCCAGGACAGCCCCAGCATTTT.

This chain links TRBV4-3 with TRBJ2-7; 8 bases align to TRBD1. The CDR3 totals 16 residues. Trimming took 1 base from V and 2 from J; bases not matched to a gene: 7. Germline CDR1 LGHNA, CDR2 YSLEER. The CDR3 is CASSQGAGGGPYEQYF. CDR3 coding DNA: TGCGCCAGCAGCCAAGGGGCAGGGGGCGGCCCCTACGAGCAGTACTTC.

CDR3 sequence (DNA): TGTGCCAGCAGTGAGGGTGGTACAGACTATGGCTACACCTTC. This gives the protein CASSEGGTDYGYTF. The chain carries TRBV2 and TRBJ1-2; D not certain. Germline CDR1 and CDR2: SNHLY and FYNNEI. Trimming stripped 3 bases from V and 3 bases from J, with 11 bases between. CDR3 length: 14 residues.

This clone was counted a few times. This chain joins TRBV12-3 or TRBV12-4 and TRBJ2-2; D not certain. This CDR3 is 13 amino acids long. Trimming left V 6 bases short and J 2 bases short, with 7 bases between. CDR3 sequence: CASRGRNTGELFF. The CDR3 DNA reads TGTGCCAGCAGGGGCCGAAACACCGGGGAGCTGTTTTTT.

The V and J genes are TRBV3-1 (or the pseudogene TRBV3-2) and TRBJ2-5, with 11 bases aligning to TRBD2. Trimming removed 6 bases from V and 6 bases from J; junction bases left unmatched: 9. Germline V CDR1 and CDR2: LGHDT, YNNKEL (reference sequence). CDR3 length: 15 amino acids. The DNA for the CDR3 is TGTGCCAGCAGTCTTAGCGGGAGGGCCACCAAGACCCAGTACTTC. Amino acid sequence: CASSLSGRATKTQYF.

The chain has TRBV4-3 and TRBJ1-2; weak D call: TRBD1 (5 bases). This CDR3 spans 15 amino acids. Germline-derived CDR1 and CDR2 are LGHNA and YSLEER. The V and J ends lost 1 base and 2 bases respectively, with 11 bases between them. The CDR3 reads CASSQVSQGNYGYTF. CDR3 DNA sequence: TGCGCCAGCAGCCAAGTAAGCCAGGGCAACTATGGCTACACCTTC.

This chain uses TRBV2 with TRBJ2-7; TRBD2 aligns across 13 bases. Germline trimming cut 5 bases from V and 9 bases from J; bases unmatched to any gene: 10. The CDR3 covers 15 residues. CDR1 is SNHLY, CDR2 FYNNEI, per germline. The CDR3 reads CASSSRTSGRSGQYF. CDR3 in DNA: TGTGCCAGCAGTAGTAGGACTAGCGGGAGATCCGGGCAGTACTTC.